Below, one TCR beta chain is given with its context. Its specificity is not known. The sample originates from a study of shared clonotypes between healthy human individuals. Study-level results: It was anticipated that sequencing depth would influence how many clonotypes donors shared.

V gave up 1 base and J gave up 9 bases, with 19 bases separating them. This CDR3 is 16 amino acids long. The germline V gene encodes CDR1 SEHNR and CDR2 FQNEAQ (reference sequence). The authors ran the assay at deep level. Several immunoSEQ 96-well plates shared each subset's DNA, each plate a replicate. The repertoire was sequenced with immunoSEQ multiplex PCR; TCRdb's copy has only in-frame clones and lacks some. The sample lists 2,500,000 or so clones; over 85% were seen once. This clonotype was obtained from a man aged 18 to 29 in good health. The chain has TRBV7-9 and TRBJ2-1; perhaps TRBD2 as D (6 bases). Sequencing used naive CD4+ T cells sorted from blood. Noted subset: CD45RA+ positively selected. The CDR3 sequence is CASSLDPPLWRGEQFF. The CDR3 region has the DNA TGTGCCAGCAGCTTAGACCCCCCCCTTTGGCGGGGTGAGCAGTTCTTC.